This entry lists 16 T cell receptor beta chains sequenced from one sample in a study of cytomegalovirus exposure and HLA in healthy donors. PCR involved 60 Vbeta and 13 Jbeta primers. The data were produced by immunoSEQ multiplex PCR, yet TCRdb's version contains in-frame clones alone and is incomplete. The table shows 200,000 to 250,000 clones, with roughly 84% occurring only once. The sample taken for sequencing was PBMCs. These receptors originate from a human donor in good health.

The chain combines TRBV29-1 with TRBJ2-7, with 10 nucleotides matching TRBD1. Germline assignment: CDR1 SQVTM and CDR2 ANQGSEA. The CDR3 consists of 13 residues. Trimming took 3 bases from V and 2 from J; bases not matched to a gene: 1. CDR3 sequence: CSVEGQGPYEQYF. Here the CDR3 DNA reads TGCAGCGTTGAGGGACAGGGGCCCTACGAGCAGTACTTC.

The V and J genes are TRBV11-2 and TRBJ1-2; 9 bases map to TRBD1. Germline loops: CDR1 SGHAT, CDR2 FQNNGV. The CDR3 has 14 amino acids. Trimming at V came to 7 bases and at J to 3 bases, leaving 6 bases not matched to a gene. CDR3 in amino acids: CASTLGQGDYGYTF. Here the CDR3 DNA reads TGTGCCAGCACCCTGGGACAGGGAGACTATGGCTACACCTTC.

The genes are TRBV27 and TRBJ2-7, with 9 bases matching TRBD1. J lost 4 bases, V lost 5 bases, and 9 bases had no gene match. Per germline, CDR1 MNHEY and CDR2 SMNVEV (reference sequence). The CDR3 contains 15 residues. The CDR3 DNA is TGTGCCAGCAGTCGCCCGGGACAGGGTGGTTACGAGCAGTACTTC. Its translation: CASSRPGQGGYEQYF.

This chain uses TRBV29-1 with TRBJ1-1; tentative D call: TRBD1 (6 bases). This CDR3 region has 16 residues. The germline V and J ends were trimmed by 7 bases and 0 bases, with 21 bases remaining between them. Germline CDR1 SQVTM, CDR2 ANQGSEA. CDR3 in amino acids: CSAQRQAGAVNTEAFF. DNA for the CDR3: TGCAGCGCCCAGAGACAGGCCGGGGCGGTGAACACTGAAGCTTTCTTT.

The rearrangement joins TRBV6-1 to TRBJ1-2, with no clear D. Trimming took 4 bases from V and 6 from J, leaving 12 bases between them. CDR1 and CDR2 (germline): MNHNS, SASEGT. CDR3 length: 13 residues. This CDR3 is CASSVFTEDGYTF. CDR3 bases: TGTGCCAGCAGTGTTTTCACGGAGGATGGCTACACCTTC.

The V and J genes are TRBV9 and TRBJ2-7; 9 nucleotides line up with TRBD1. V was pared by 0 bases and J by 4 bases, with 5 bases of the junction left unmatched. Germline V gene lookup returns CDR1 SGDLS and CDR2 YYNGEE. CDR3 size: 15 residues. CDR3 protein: CASSVGGQGIYEQYF. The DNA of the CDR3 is TGTGCCAGCAGCGTAGGGGGACAGGGTATTTACGAGCAGTACTTC. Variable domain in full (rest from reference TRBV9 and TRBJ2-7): DSGVTQTPKHLITATGQRVTLRCSPRSGDLSVYWYQQSLDQGLQFLIQYYNGEERAKGNILERFSAQQFPDLHSELNLSSLELGDSALYFCASSVGGQGIYEQYFGPGTRLTVT.

CDR3 sequence: CASWQGGSYEQYF. For the CDR3, the DNA is TGTGCCAGCTGGCAGGGGGGATCCTACGAGCAGTACTTC. The chain has TRBV5-5 and TRBJ2-7; the D gene is possibly TRBD1 (7 bases). Germline V CDR1 and CDR2: SGHKS, YYEKEE (reference sequence). Trimming removed 7 bases at V and 1 base at J, with 12 bases between. This CDR3 is 13 amino acids long. Full variable domain (remainder filled in from reference TRBV5-5 and TRBJ2-7): DAGVTQSPTHLIKTRGQQVTLRCSPISGHKSVSWYQQVLGQGPQFIFQYYEKEERGRGNFPDRFSARQFPNYSSELNVNALLLGDSALYLCASWQGGSYEQYFGPGTRLTVT.

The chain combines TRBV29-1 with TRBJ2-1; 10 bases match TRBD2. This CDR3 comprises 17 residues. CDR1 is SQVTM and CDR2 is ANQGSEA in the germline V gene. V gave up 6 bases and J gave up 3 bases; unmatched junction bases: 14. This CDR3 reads CSVPITRGLANYNEQFF. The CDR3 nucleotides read TGCAGCGTGCCGATAACCAGGGGACTAGCGAACTACAATGAGCAGTTCTTC.

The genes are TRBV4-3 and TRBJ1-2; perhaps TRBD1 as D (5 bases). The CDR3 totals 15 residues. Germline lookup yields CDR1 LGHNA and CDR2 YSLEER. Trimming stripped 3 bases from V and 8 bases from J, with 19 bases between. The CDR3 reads CASSQGSPRGGGYTF. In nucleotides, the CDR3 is TGCGCCAGCAGCCAGGGGAGTCCGAGGGGAGGCGGCTACACCTTC.

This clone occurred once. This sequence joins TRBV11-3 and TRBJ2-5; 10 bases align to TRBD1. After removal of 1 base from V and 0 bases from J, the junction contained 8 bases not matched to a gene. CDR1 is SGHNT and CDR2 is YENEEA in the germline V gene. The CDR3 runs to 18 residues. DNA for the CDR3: TGTGCCAGCAGCTTAGGCGGACAGGGGGACCAGTACCAAGAGACCCAGTACTTC. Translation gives CASSLGGQGDQYQETQYF. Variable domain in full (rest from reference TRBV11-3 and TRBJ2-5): EAGVVQSPRYKIIEKKQPVAFWCNPISGHNTLYWYLQNLGQGPELLIRYENEEAVDDSQLPKDRFSAERLKGVDSTLKIQPAELGDSAVYLCASSLGGQGDQYQETQYFGPGTRLLVL.

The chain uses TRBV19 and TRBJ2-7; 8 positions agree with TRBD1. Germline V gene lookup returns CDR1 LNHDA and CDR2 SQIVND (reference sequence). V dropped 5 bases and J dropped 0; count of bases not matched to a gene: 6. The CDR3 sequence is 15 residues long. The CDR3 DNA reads TGTGCCAGTAGTGGCCCAGGACAGGGCTCCTACGAGCAGTACTTC. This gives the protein CASSGPGQGSYEQYF.

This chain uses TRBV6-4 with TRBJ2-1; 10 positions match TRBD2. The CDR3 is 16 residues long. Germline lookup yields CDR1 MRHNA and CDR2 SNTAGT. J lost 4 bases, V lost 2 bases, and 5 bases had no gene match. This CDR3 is CASSDGTSAPYNEQFF. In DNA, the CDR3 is TGTGCCAGCAGTGACGGGACTAGCGCTCCTTACAATGAGCAGTTCTTC.

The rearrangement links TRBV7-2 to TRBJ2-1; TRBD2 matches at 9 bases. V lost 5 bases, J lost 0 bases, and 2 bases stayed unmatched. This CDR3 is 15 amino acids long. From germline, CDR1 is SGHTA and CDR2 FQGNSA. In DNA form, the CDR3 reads TGTGCCAGCAGCATTAGCGGGAGCTCCTACAATGAGCAGTTCTTC. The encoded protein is CASSISGSSYNEQFF.

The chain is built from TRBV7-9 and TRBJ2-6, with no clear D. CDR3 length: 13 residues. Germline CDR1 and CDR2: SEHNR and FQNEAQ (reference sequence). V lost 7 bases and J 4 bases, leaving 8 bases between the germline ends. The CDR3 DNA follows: TGTGCCAGCACCCCTGTCGGGGCCAACGTCCTGACTTTC. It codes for CASTPVGANVLTF.

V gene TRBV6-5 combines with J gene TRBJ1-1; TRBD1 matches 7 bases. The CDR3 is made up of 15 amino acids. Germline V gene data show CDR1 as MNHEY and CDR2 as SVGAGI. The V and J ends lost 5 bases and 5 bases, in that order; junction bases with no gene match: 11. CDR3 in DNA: TGTGCCAGCAGTAGAGTACAGGGGATTCGTACTGAAGCTTTCTTT. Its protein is CASSRVQGIRTEAFF.

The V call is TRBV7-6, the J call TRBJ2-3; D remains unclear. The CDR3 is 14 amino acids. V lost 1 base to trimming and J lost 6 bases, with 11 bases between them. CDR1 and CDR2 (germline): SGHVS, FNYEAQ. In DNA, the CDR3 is TGTGCCAGCAGCTTAGATCCCCGGAGTGATACGCAGTATTTT. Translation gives CASSLDPRSDTQYF.